The TCR beta chain described here comes from a study of T cells in Graves' hyperthyroidism and ophthalmopathy. Overall study: Before treatment of any kind, peripheral blood was taken at initial diagnosis. Regarding the study as a whole: Peripheral blood also featured most of the thyroid clonotypes expanded above 0.001.

The length of the CDR3 is 9 residues. Germline loops: CDR1 MNHNS, CDR2 SASEGT. TCR beta CDR3 region amplification was performed from RNA transcripts. TCR CDR3 regions were first amplified by RT-PCR with HTBI primers. MiXCR was run by TCRdb on the multiplex PCR reads, yielding one entry per CDR3 protein. The sample holds roughly 200,000 distinct CDR3 sequences, 15% to 20% seen once. As for this clonotype: Antigen: not known. Mismatch with germline at one junction end may stem from a read error.

Stable Graves' hyperthyroidism denoted no ophthalmopathy progression over 18 months. The specimen sequenced was blood. The sequence derives from a man aged 40-50 years with Graves' hyperthyroidism. The rearrangement links TRBV6-1 to TRBJ2-2; a possible D gene is TRBD1 (5 bases). Here the CDR3 DNA reads TGTGCCAACAGTGAGGACACCATTTTT. Its protein product is CANSEDTIF.